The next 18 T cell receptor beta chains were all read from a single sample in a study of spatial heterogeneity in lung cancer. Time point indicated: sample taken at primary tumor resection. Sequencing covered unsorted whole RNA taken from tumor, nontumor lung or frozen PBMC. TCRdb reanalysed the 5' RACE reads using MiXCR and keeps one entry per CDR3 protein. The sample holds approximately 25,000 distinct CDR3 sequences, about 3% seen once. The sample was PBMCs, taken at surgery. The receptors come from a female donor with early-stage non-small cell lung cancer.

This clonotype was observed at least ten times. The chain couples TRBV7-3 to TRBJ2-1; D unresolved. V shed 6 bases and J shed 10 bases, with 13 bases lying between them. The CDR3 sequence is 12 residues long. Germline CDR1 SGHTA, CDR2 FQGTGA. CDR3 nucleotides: TGTGCCAGCAGTCCCTTGTTCGGAGAGCAGTTCTTC. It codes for CASSPLFGEQFF.

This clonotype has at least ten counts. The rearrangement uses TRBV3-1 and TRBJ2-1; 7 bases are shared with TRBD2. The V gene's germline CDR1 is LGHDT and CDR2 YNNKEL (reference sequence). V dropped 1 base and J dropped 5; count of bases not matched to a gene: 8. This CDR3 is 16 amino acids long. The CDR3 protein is CASSQVVSGINNEQFF. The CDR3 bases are TGTGCCAGCAGCCAAGTGGTGAGCGGGATAAACAATGAGCAGTTCTTC.

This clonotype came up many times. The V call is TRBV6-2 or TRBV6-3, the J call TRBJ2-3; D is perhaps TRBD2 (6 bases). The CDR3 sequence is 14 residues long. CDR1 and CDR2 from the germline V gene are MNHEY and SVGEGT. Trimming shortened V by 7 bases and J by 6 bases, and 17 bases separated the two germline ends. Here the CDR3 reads CASTQTGVFDTQYF. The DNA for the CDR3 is TGTGCCAGCACCCAAACGGGAGTGTTTGATACGCAGTATTTT.

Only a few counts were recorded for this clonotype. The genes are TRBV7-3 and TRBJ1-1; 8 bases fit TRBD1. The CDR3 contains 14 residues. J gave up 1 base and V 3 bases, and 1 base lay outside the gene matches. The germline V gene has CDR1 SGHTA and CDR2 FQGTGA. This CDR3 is CASSLTGANTEAFF. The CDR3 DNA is TGTGCCAGCAGCTTGACAGGGGCGAACACTGAAGCTTTCTTT.

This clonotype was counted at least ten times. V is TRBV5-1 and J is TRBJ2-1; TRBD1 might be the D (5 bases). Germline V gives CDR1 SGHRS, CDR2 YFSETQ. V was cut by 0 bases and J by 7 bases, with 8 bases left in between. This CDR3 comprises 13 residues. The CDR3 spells CASSLGQGNEQFF. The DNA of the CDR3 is TGCGCCAGCAGCTTGGGTCAGGGTAATGAGCAGTTCTTC.

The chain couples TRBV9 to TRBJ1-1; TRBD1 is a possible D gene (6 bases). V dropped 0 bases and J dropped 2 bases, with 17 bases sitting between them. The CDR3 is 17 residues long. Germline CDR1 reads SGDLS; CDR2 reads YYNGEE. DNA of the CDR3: TGTGCCAGCAGCGTAGGGACGACAGGTTCTCTTAACACTGAAGCTTTCTTT. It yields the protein CASSVGTTGSLNTEAFF.

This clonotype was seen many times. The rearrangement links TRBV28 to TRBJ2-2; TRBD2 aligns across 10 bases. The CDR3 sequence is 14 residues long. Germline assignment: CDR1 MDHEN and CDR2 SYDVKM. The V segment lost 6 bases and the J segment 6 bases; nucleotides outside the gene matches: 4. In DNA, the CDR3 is TGTGCCAGCAGCACAGGACTAGCGGCCGGGGAGCTGTTTTTT. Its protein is CASSTGLAAGELFF.

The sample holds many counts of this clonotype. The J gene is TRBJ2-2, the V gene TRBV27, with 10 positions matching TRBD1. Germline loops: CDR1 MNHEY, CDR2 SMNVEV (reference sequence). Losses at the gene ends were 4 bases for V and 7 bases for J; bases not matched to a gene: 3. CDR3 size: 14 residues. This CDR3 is CASSSGQGIGELFF. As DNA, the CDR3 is TGTGCCAGCAGTTCGGGACAGGGGATCGGGGAGCTGTTTTTT.

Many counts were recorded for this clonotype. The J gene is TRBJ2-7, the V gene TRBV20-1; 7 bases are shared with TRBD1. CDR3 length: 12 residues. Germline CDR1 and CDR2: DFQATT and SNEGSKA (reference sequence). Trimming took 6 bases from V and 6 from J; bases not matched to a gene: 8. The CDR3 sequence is CSAADRAGEQYF. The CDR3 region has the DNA TGCAGTGCCGCCGACAGGGCCGGCGAGCAGTACTTC.

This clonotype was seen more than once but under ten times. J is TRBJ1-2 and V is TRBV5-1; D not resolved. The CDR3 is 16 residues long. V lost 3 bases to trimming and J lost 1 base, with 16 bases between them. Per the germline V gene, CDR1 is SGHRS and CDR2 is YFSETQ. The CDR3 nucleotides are TGCGCCAGCAGCTCGGATAGCTGGACGGATAACTATGGCTACACCTTC. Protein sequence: CASSSDSWTDNYGYTF.

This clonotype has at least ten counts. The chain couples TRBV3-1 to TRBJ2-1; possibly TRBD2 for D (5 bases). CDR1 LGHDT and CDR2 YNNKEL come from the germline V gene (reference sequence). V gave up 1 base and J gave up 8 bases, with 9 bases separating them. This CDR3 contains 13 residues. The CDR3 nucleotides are TGTGCCAGCAGCCAAGGAAGCGGCGATGAGCAGTTCTTC. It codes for CASSQGSGDEQFF.

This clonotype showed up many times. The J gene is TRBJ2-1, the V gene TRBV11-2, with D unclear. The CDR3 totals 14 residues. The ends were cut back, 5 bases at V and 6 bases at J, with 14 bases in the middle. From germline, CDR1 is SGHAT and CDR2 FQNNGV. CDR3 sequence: CASSPPQWINEQFF. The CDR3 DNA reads TGTGCCAGCAGCCCCCCCCAATGGATCAATGAGCAGTTCTTC.

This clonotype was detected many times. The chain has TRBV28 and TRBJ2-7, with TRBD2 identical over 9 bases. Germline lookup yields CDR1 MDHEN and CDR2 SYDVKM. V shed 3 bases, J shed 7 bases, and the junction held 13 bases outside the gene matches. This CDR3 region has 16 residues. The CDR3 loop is CASSFYLVAGDDEQYF. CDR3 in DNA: TGTGCCAGCAGTTTTTACCTGGTAGCGGGAGATGATGAGCAGTACTTC.

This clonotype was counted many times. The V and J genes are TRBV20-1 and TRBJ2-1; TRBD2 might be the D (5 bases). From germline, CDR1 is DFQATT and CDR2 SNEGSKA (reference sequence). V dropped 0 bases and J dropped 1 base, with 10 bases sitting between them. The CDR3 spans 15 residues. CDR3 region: CSARDGSGSYNEQFF. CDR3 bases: TGCAGTGCTAGAGATGGGAGCGGTTCCTACAATGAGCAGTTCTTC.

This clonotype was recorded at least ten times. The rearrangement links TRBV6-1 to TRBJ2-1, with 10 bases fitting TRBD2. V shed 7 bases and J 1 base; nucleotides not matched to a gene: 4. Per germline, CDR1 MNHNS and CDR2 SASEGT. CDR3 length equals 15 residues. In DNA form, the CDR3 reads TGTGCCAGCAACCCAGCGGGAGGGTCCTACAATGAGCAGTTCTTC. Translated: CASNPAGGSYNEQFF.

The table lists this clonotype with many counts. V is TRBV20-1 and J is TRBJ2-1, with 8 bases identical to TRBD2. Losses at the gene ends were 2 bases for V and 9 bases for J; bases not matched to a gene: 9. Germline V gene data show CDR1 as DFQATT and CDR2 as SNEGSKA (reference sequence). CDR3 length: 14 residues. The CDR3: CSARTGTRSAEQFF. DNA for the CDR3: TGCAGTGCTAGAACCGGGACTAGGTCGGCTGAGCAGTTCTTC.

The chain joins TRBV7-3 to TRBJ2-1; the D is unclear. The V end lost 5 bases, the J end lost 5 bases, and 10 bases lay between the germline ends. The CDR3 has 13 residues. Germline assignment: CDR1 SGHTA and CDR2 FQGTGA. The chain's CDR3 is CASSTPRNNEQFF. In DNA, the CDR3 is TGTGCCAGCAGCACTCCACGAAACAATGAGCAGTTCTTC.

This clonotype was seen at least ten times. The CDR3 protein is CASSPGLAGVGEQFF. CDR3 DNA sequence: TGTGCCAGCAGCCCCGGACTAGCGGGAGTGGGTGAGCAGTTCTTC. The rearrangement uses TRBV12-3 or TRBV12-4 and TRBJ2-1, with 13 bases aligning to TRBD2. V gave up 6 bases and J gave up 9 bases; unmatched junction bases: 8. The CDR3 totals 15 residues.